The 31 T cell receptor beta chains below were found in one sample sequenced in a study of PD-L1 blockade in urothelial cancer (dated by TCRdb to about 2017). Library preparation was by the immunoSEQ multiplex PCR assay. Held by TCRdb, this immuneACCESS table contains in-frame sequences only and omits some clones. Under half of the omission traces to an unresolved V gene where checked; the cause of the rest is unknown. For this sample there are 100,000 to 150,000 clones; 86% appear just once. Roughly 2.3% of the sample is held by the ten biggest clonotypes. The meaning of the sample's time point label: peripheral blood 6 weeks after treatment start. The input for sequencing was PBMCs, taken around atezolizumab (anti-PD-L1) treatment. Source of these receptors: a man aged 50 to 60 with urothelial cancer.

The V and J genes are TRBV5-1 and TRBJ2-7; tentative D call: TRBD2 (6 bases). Germline-derived CDR1 and CDR2 are SGHRS and YFSETQ. V was cut by 4 bases and J by 0 bases, with 11 bases left in between. There are 14 residues in the CDR3. The CDR3 bases are TGCGCCAGCAGCGGGCGGGGCAGCTCCTACGAGCAGTACTTC. Encoded protein: CASSGRGSSYEQYF.

The rearrangement joins TRBV7-8 to TRBJ2-7, with 10 bases aligning to TRBD2. CDR3 size: 17 residues. Germline V CDR1 and CDR2: SGHVS, FQNEAQ. Losses at the gene ends were 3 bases for V and 1 base for J; bases not matched to a gene: 9. The CDR3: CASSFGLAGEVSYEQYF. CDR3 in DNA: TGTGCCAGCAGCTTCGGGCTAGCGGGAGAGGTTTCCTACGAGCAGTACTTC.

The gene calls are TRBV5-1 and TRBJ2-2, with 8 bases identical to TRBD1. The CDR3 consists of 14 residues. The germline V gene has CDR1 SGHRS and CDR2 YFSETQ. V trimming: 3 bases; J trimming: 6 bases; junction bases outside the gene matches: 4. CDR3 sequence (DNA): TGCGCCAGCAGCTCCGGACAGGGCGCCGGGGAGCTGTTTTTT. Translating it yields CASSSGQGAGELFF.

This rearrangement joins TRBV27 to TRBJ2-3, with D tentatively TRBD2 (7 bases). This CDR3 is 13 amino acids long. V was pared by 2 bases and J by 14 bases, with 17 bases between. From germline, CDR1 is MNHEY and CDR2 SMNVEV (reference sequence). This CDR3 reads CASSLNGGGGGYF. CDR3 coding DNA: TGTGCCAGCAGTTTAAACGGCGGCGGGGGCGGGTATTTT.

The chain links TRBV7-2 to TRBJ1-6; 9 nucleotides match TRBD1. Germline V gene sequence: CDR1 SGHTA, CDR2 FQGNSA. This CDR3 spans 15 amino acids. Trimming removed 4 bases from V and 10 bases from J; junction bases left unmatched: 8. The CDR3 sequence: CASSSTGGPGSPLHF. The CDR3 bases are TGTGCCAGCAGCTCAACAGGGGGCCCGGGGTCACCCCTCCACTTT.

The V and J genes are TRBV28 and TRBJ2-7; TRBD2 aligns across 7 bases. Germline CDR1 MDHEN, CDR2 SYDVKM. This CDR3 spans 16 amino acids. The J segment lost 3 bases and the V segment lost 4 bases, leaving 12 bases of the junction unmatched. The CDR3 nucleotides are TGTGCCAGCAGTTCTACCTCAGCGGGGACGATCTACGAGCAGTACTTC. It yields the protein CASSSTSAGTIYEQYF. Supplemented by reference TRBV28 and TRBJ2-7, the full variable domain reads DVKVTQSSRYLVKRTGEKVFLECVQDMDHENMFWYRQDPGLGLRLIYFSYDVKMKEKGDIPEGYSVSREKKERFSLILESASTNQTSMYLCASSSTSAGTIYEQYFGPGTRLTVT.

The J gene is TRBJ2-5, the V gene TRBV27; D is perhaps TRBD1 (6 bases). Germline CDR1 reads MNHEY; CDR2 reads SMNVEV (reference sequence). This CDR3 is 20 amino acids long. V was shortened by 3 bases and J by 2 bases, with 28 bases between the two germline ends. The chain's CDR3 is CASSFSPRAQGWSPQETQYF. The CDR3 coding sequence is TGTGCCAGCAGTTTTAGTCCTCGAGCGCAGGGGTGGTCCCCACAAGAGACCCAGTACTTC.

The chain combines TRBV6-5 with TRBJ1-5; D is uncertain. This CDR3 region has 15 residues. The germline gives CDR1 MNHEY, CDR2 SVGAGI. V was shortened by 4 bases and J by 0 bases, with 10 bases between the two germline ends. This CDR3 is CASSFKPYSNQPQHF. For the CDR3, the DNA is TGTGCCAGCAGTTTCAAGCCATATAGCAATCAGCCCCAGCATTTT.

The CDR3 region is CASSGTGLEQYF. Here the CDR3 DNA reads TGTGCCAGCAGCGGGACAGGGTTGGAGCAGTACTTC. The chain combines TRBV5-5 with TRBJ2-7, with 9 bases lining up with TRBD1. Losses at the gene ends were 4 bases for V and 7 bases for J; bases not matched to a gene: 3. The CDR3 extends over 12 amino acids. Per the germline V gene, CDR1 is SGHKS and CDR2 is YYEKEE (reference sequence).

The CDR3 region is CASSLAGGGTYGYTF. CDR3 sequence (DNA): TGTGCCAGCAGCTTGGCCGGGGGGGGCACCTATGGCTACACCTTC. This sequence joins TRBV5-5 and TRBJ1-2; possibly TRBD1 for D (6 bases). The CDR3 is made up of 15 amino acids. Germline CDR1 and CDR2: SGHKS and YYEKEE (reference sequence). V lost 0 bases and J lost 4, with 13 bases in between.

The chain has TRBV4-1 and TRBJ2-7, with D possibly TRBD1 on 5 matching bases. The CDR3 runs to 13 residues. Trimming cost V 2 bases and J 4 bases, with 9 bases left between them. In germline, CDR1 is MGHRA, CDR2 YSYEKL. The CDR3 loop reads CASSQNQGYEQYF. DNA of the CDR3: TGCGCCAGCAGCCAAAACCAGGGATACGAGCAGTACTTC.

The V call is TRBV6-5, the J call TRBJ1-6, with 11 bases matching TRBD1. Germline V gene lookup returns CDR1 MNHEY and CDR2 SVGAGI. The CDR3 consists of 14 residues. The V gene end was trimmed by 4 bases and the J gene end by 12 bases; junction bases not matched to a gene: 5. The CDR3 is CASSLGQGVKPLHF. The CDR3 DNA reads as TGTGCCAGCAGTTTGGGACAGGGGGTTAAACCCCTCCACTTT.

The chain uses TRBV4-1 and TRBJ1-3; D not resolved. This CDR3 contains 15 residues. Between the trimmed V and J ends, which lost 0 bases and 0 bases, there was a span of 6 bases. Germline V lookup: CDR1 MGHRA, CDR2 YSYEKL. This chain's CDR3 is CASSQEGISGNTIYF. The CDR3 region has the DNA TGCGCCAGCAGCCAAGAGGGCATCTCTGGAAACACCATATATTTT.

The chain is built from TRBV6-5 and TRBJ2-3; a possible D gene is TRBD2 (6 bases). V lost 2 bases and J lost 3, with 12 bases in between. Germline CDR1 and CDR2: MNHEY and SVGAGI. The CDR3 is made up of 15 amino acids. The DNA for the CDR3 is TGTGCCAGCAGTTACGGGGTTAGCGGTACAGATACGCAGTATTTT. It yields the protein CASSYGVSGTDTQYF.

The CDR3 loop reads CASRSRSEKLFF. The CDR3 DNA reads TGTGCCAGCAGAAGCCGGTCGGAAAAACTGTTTTTT. The chain carries TRBV6-5 and TRBJ1-4; no firm D call. CDR3 length: 12 amino acids. Germline lookup yields CDR1 MNHEY and CDR2 SVGAGI. V lost 6 bases and J lost 8, with 10 bases in between.

V is TRBV11-1 and J is TRBJ2-3, with a tentative D call TRBD2 (5 bases). Trimming shortened V by 7 bases and J by 4 bases, and 9 bases separated the two germline ends. The length of the CDR3 is 12 residues. Germline V CDR1 and CDR2: SGHAT, FQDESV (reference sequence). The DNA for the CDR3 is TGTGCCAGCACTTCGGGATCAGATACGCAGTATTTT. Translation gives CASTSGSDTQYF.

This chain joins TRBV4-2 and TRBJ1-1; D perhaps matches TRBD1 (5 bases). The CDR3 covers 15 residues. V was shortened by 0 bases and J by 4 bases, with 12 bases between the two germline ends. CDR1 and CDR2 (germline): LGHNA, YNFKEQ. DNA for the CDR3: TGTGCCAGCAGCCAAGAGGGGGGGGTCGGCACTGAAGCTTTCTTT. Its translation is CASSQEGGVGTEAFF.

The chain combines TRBV6-1 with TRBJ2-1, with a tentative D call TRBD1 (5 bases). Between the trimmed V and J ends, which lost 4 bases and 5 bases, there was a span of 12 bases. Germline V CDR1 and CDR2: MNHNS, SASEGT. CDR3 length: 14 residues. The CDR3 sequence is CASSARKGNNEQFF. Written as DNA, the CDR3 is TGTGCCAGCAGTGCCCGGAAGGGGAACAATGAGCAGTTCTTC.

V gene TRBV28 combines with J gene TRBJ2-2, with 14 positions matching TRBD2. V lost 6 bases and J lost 0; bases outside the gene matches: 15. This CDR3 comprises 21 residues. Germline lookup yields CDR1 MDHEN and CDR2 SYDVKM. CDR3 nucleotide sequence: TGTGCCAGCAGCTCCCCGAAATTAAGGACTAGCGGGAGGACGAACACCGGGGAGCTGTTTTTT. This gives the protein CASSSPKLRTSGRTNTGELFF. The full variable domain, with the rest looked up from reference TRBV28 and TRBJ2-2, is DVKVTQSSRYLVKRTGEKVFLECVQDMDHENMFWYRQDPGLGLRLIYFSYDVKMKEKGDIPEGYSVSREKKERFSLILESASTNQTSMYLCASSSPKLRTSGRTNTGELFFGEGSRLTVL.

The CDR3 coding sequence is TGTGCCAGCAGTCCCCGGGAGCCGTCCGCGTACGAGCAGTACTTC. Its protein product is CASSPREPSAYEQYF. V usage is TRBV27 and J usage is TRBJ2-7, with D tentatively TRBD2 (6 bases). Per germline, CDR1 MNHEY and CDR2 SMNVEV (reference sequence). The V and J ends lost 5 bases and 4 bases respectively, with 18 bases between them. This CDR3 comprises 15 residues.

In this sample, this clone turned up once. The chain carries TRBV28 and TRBJ1-2, with 9 positions matching TRBD1. The CDR3 sequence is 14 residues long. V dropped 6 bases and J dropped 8; count of bases not matched to a gene: 10. Germline loops: CDR1 MDHEN, CDR2 SYDVKM. The CDR3 DNA reads as TGTGCCAGCAGGCCTCGGGACAGGGTTAGCGGCTACACCTTC. This codes for CASRPRDRVSGYTF.

The chain links TRBV19 to TRBJ2-1; 13 nucleotides line up with TRBD2. Germline assignment: CDR1 LNHDA and CDR2 SQIVND (reference sequence). Trimming took 5 bases from V and 5 from J; bases not matched to a gene: 6. There are 16 residues in the CDR3. CDR3 in amino acids: CASSLPGLAGHNEQFF. CDR3 DNA: TGTGCCAGTAGTCTCCCGGGACTAGCGGGACACAATGAGCAGTTCTTC. Using reference TRBV19 and TRBJ2-1 for the parts outside the CDR3, the full variable domain is DGGITQSPKYLFRKEGQNVTLSCEQNLNHDAMYWYRQDPGQGLRLIYYSQIVNDFQKGDIAEGYSVSREKKESFPLTVTSAQKNPTAFYLCASSLPGLAGHNEQFFGPGTRLTVL.

The chain couples TRBV5-6 to TRBJ2-7; 8 nucleotides agree with TRBD1. Trimming at V came to 4 bases and at J to 7 bases, leaving 13 bases not matched to a gene. The CDR3 consists of 15 residues. CDR1 and CDR2 (germline): SGHDT, YYEEEE. The CDR3 loop is CASSQARQGAREQYF. CDR3 DNA sequence: TGTGCCAGCAGCCAGGCCCGCCAGGGGGCTCGGGAGCAGTACTTC.

This rearrangement joins TRBV5-1 to TRBJ1-4; D is perhaps TRBD1 (6 bases). Germline V gene sequence: CDR1 SGHRS, CDR2 YFSETQ. V lost 4 bases to trimming and J lost 8 bases, with 18 bases between them. CDR3 length: 15 amino acids. The CDR3 DNA reads as TGCGCCAGCAGCACCGCAGGGGTGGGTGGAGAAAAACTGTTTTTT. It translates to CASSTAGVGGEKLFF.

For the CDR3, the DNA is TGCGCCAGCAGCTTAGGACAGGGAGACTATGGCTACACCTTC. Translation gives CASSLGQGDYGYTF. The chain carries TRBV5-1 and TRBJ1-2, with TRBD1 matching 8 bases. This CDR3 region has 14 residues. Per the germline V gene, CDR1 is SGHRS and CDR2 is YFSETQ. The trim removed 2 bases at V and 3 bases at J, leaving 3 bases unmatched.

This sequence joins TRBV30 and TRBJ2-7; D possibly corresponds to TRBD2 (6 bases). V dropped 0 bases and J dropped 6 bases, with 9 bases sitting between them. This CDR3 region has 12 residues. From germline, CDR1 is GTSNPN and CDR2 SVGIG (reference sequence). The CDR3 sequence is CAWSVGGVEQYF. As DNA, the CDR3 is TGTGCCTGGAGTGTGGGCGGGGTCGAGCAGTACTTC.

The chain links TRBV5-1 to TRBJ2-2; tentatively, D is TRBD2 (6 bases). In germline, CDR1 is SGHRS, CDR2 YFSETQ. The CDR3 contains 13 residues. Trimming removed 0 bases at V and 7 bases at J, with 7 bases between. The CDR3 protein is CASSLDGGGELFF. As DNA, the CDR3 is TGCGCCAGCAGCTTGGACGGGGGCGGGGAGCTGTTTTTT.

V gene TRBV19 combines with J gene TRBJ2-1; the match to TRBD2 covers 10 bases. The CDR3 totals 16 residues. Trimming took 4 bases from V and 2 from J; bases not matched to a gene: 5. Looked up from germline, CDR1 is LNHDA and CDR2 is SQIVND (reference sequence). The CDR3 spells CASSTRLAGAYNEQFF. The CDR3 DNA is TGTGCCAGTAGTACCCGGCTAGCGGGGGCCTACAATGAGCAGTTCTTC.

The chain uses TRBV5-1 and TRBJ1-1; D gene ambiguous. The CDR3 contains 16 residues. Trimming removed 0 bases from V and 0 bases from J, with 12 bases in between. Germline CDR1 and CDR2: SGHRS and YFSETQ. Here the CDR3 DNA reads TGCGCCAGCAGCTTGGGGTTTACCGCTATGAACACTGAAGCTTTCTTT. Its protein is CASSLGFTAMNTEAFF.

The V gene is TRBV4-2, the J gene TRBJ2-2; 8 bases match TRBD2. This CDR3 has 17 amino acids. Germline V lookup: CDR1 LGHNA, CDR2 YNFKEQ. J was trimmed by 0 bases and V by 1 base; bases with no gene match: 4. CDR3 residues: CASSQGRGLANTGELFF. The CDR3 DNA is TGTGCCAGCAGCCAAGGGAGGGGACTAGCGAACACCGGGGAGCTGTTTTTT.

This chain links TRBV27 with TRBJ1-1; D is unclear. Germline V lookup: CDR1 MNHEY, CDR2 SMNVEV (reference sequence). Deletions cut 1 base from V and 7 bases from J, with 10 bases between. The CDR3 covers 13 residues. CDR3 bases: TGTGCCAGCAGTTTATTGGGCACCCTTGAAGCTTTCTTT. This translates into CASSLLGTLEAFF.